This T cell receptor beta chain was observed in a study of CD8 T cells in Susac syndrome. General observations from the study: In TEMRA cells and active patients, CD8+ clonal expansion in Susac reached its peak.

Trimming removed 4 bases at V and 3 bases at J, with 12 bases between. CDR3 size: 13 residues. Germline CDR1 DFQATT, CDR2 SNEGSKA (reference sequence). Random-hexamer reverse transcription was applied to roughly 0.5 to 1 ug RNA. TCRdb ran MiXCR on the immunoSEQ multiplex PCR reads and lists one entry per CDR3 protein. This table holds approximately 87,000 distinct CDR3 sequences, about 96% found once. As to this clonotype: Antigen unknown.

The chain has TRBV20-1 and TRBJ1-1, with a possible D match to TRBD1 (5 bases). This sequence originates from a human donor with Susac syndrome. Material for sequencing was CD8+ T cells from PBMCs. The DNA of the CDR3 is TGCAGTGCTACGACGGGGGAACACACTGAAGCTTTCTTT. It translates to CSATTGEHTEAFF.